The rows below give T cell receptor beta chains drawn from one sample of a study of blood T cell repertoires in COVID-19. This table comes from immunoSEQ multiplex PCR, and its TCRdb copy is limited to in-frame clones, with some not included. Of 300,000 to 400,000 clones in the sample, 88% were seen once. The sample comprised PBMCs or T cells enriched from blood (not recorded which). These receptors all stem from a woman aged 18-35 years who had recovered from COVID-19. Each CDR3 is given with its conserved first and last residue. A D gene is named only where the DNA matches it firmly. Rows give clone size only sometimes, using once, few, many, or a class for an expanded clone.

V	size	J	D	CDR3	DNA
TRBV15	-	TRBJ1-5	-	CATSRGQDSNQPQHF	TGTGCCACCAGCAGAGGGCAGGATAGCAATCAGCCCCAGCATTTT
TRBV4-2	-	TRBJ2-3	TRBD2	CASSQDPRGGRTDTQYF	TGTGCCAGCAGCCAAGATCCCCGGGGGGGCCGAACAGATACGCAGTATTTT
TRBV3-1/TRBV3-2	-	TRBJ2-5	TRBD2	CASSQDFGTSGASYGETQYF	TGTGCCAGCAGCCAAGATTTTGGGACTAGCGGGGCGTCCTATGGGGAGACCCAGTACTTC
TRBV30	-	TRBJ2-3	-	CAWMKVFRTDTQYF	TGTGCCTGGATGAAGGTCTTCAGGACAGATACGCAGTATTTT
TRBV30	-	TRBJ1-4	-	CAWSGRELKEKLFF	TGTGCCTGGAGCGGGCGGGAGTTGAAGGAAAAACTGTTTTTT
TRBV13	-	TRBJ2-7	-	CASSLGPGAYEQYF	TGTGCCAGCAGCTTAGGGCCAGGGGCCTACGAGCAGTACTTC
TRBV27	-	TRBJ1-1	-	CASSPGRGAFF	TGTGCCAGCAGCCCTGGAAGAGGGGCTTTCTTT
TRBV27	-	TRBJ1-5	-	CASELRPGYSNQPQHF	TGTGCCAGCGAATTACGGCCGGGTTATAGCAATCAGCCCCAGCATTTT
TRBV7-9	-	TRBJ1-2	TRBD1	CASSLTSGDRSYGYTF	TGTGCCAGCAGCTTAACATCCGGGGACAGAAGCTATGGCTACACCTTC
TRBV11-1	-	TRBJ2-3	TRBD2	CASSLAGGQGDTQYF	TGTGCCAGCAGTCTAGCGGGGGGGCAAGGAGATACGCAGTATTTT
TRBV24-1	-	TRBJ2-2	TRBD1	CATSDPTGEAGELFF	TGTGCCACCAGTGACCCGACAGGGGAGGCCGGGGAGCTGTTTTTT
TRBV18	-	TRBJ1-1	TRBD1	CASSLDRGSSAFF	TGTGCCAGCTCTCTCGACAGGGGCTCTTCAGCTTTCTTT
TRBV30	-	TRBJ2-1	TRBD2	CAGRPSGGAYNEQFF	TGTGCCGGACGACCTAGCGGGGGGGCTTACAATGAGCAGTTCTTC
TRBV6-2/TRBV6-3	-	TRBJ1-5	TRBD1	CASSYRTGKEGSPNQPQHF	TGTGCCAGCAGTTACAGGACAGGGAAGGAGGGGAGCCCCAATCAGCCCCAGCATTTT
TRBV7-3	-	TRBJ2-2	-	CASSSSVGELFF	TGTGCCAGCAGTTCCTCGGTCGGGGAGCTGTTTTTT
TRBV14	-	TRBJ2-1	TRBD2	CASSQELRGDQFF	TGTGCCAGCAGCCAAGAGCTGCGGGGGGATCAGTTCTTC
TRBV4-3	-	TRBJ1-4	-	CASSQAYAAGPNEKLFF	TGCGCCAGCAGCCAAGCTTACGCAGCAGGGCCAAATGAAAAACTGTTTTTT
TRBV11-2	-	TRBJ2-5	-	CASSFSSTVQETQYF	TGTGCCAGCAGCTTCAGTTCAACAGTTCAAGAGACCCAGTACTTC
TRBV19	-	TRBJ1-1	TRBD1	CASSLRQGKLTEAFF	TGTGCCAGTAGTCTACGACAGGGGAAATTGACTGAAGCTTTCTTT
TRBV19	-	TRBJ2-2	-	CASRTGYNTGELFF	TGTGCCAGTAGGACGGGATACAACACCGGGGAGCTGTTTTTT
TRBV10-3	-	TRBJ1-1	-	CAISGRTDLNTEAFF	TGTGCCATCAGTGGTCGGACAGACTTAAACACTGAAGCTTTCTTT
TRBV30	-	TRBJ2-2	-	CAWRGYRETGELFF	TGTGCCTGGAGGGGCTACAGGGAAACCGGGGAGCTGTTTTTT
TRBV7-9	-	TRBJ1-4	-	CASSLFSRVAEKLFF	TGTGCCAGCAGCTTATTTAGCAGGGTCGCTGAAAAACTGTTTTTT
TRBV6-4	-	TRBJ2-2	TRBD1	CASSGTGYGELFF	TGTGCCAGCAGCGGGACAGGCTACGGGGAGCTGTTTTTT
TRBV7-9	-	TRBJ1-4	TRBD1	CASSLRGTGAFNEKLFF	TGTGCCAGCAGCTTGAGAGGGACAGGGGCATTTAATGAAAAACTGTTTTTT
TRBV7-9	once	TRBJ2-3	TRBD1	CASSLGGQGGTDTQYF	TGTGCCAGCAGCTTAGGGGGACAGGGAGGAACAGATACGCAGTATTTT
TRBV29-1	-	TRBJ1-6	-	CSVEGQPYNSPLHF	TGCAGCGTTGAAGGACAGCCTTATAATTCACCCCTCCACTTT
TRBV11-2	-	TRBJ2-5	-	CASSLHPPETQYF	TGTGCCAGCAGCTTACATCCCCCAGAGACCCAGTACTTC
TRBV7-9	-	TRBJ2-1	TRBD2	CASSSRTSGGPSSYNEQFF	TGTGCCAGCAGCTCGCGGACTAGCGGGGGGCCCAGCTCCTACAATGAGCAGTTCTTC
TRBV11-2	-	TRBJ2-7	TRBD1	CASSRQGPYEQYF	TGTGCCAGCAGCCGACAGGGTCCCTACGAGCAGTACTTC
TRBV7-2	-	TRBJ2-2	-	CASSSPGLTFGELFF	TGTGCCAGCAGCTCACCGGGACTCACCTTCGGGGAGCTGTTTTTT
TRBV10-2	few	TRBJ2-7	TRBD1	CASRAGTGIFEQYF	TGCGCCAGCAGGGCCGGGACAGGGATTTTCGAGCAGTACTTC
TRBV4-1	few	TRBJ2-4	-	CASSQEGRVAKNIQYF	TGCGCCAGCAGCCAAGAAGGCAGGGTAGCCAAAAACATTCAGTACTTC
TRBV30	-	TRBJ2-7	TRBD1	CAWSLTGGADEQYF	TGTGCCTGGAGTCTGACAGGGGGCGCGGACGAGCAGTACTTC
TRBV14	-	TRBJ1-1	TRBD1	CASSPRTGMNTEAFF	TGTGCCAGCAGCCCCAGGACAGGAATGAACACTGAAGCTTTCTTT
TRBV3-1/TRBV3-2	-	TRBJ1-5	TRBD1	CASSLIFKQPPGQGHENSNQPQHF	TGTGCCAGCAGCCTAATATTCAAACAGCCTCCGGGACAGGGACACGAAAATAGCAATCAGCCCCAGCATTTT
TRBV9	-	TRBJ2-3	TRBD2	CASSVRAGGPTDTQYF	TGTGCCAGCAGCGTAAGAGCGGGGGGGCCCACAGATACGCAGTATTTT
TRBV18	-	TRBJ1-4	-	CASSPVLNRQPNEKLFF	TGTGCCAGCTCACCGGTTTTAAACAGACAGCCCAATGAAAAACTGTTTTTT
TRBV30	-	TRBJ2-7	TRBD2	CAWSGTSGAPYEQYF	TGTGCCTGGAGTGGGACTAGCGGGGCTCCCTACGAGCAGTACTTC
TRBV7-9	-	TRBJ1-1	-	CASTLGGLMNTEAFF	TGTGCCAGCACCCTGGGGGGGCTCATGAACACTGAAGCTTTCTTT
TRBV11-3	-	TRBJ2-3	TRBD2	CASSLFSGGVISDTQYF	TGTGCCAGCAGCTTATTTAGCGGGGGAGTAATATCAGATACGCAGTATTTT
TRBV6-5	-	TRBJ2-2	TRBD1	CASADRATGELFF	TGTGCCAGCGCCGACAGGGCCACCGGGGAGCTGTTTTTT
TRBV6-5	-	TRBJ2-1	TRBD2	CAARGAGIYNEQFF	TGTGCCGCCCGAGGAGCGGGAATATACAATGAGCAGTTCTTC
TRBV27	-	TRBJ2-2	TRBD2	CASSLWSPGTSGGAITGELFF	TGTGCCAGCAGTTTATGGAGCCCCGGGACTAGCGGGGGGGCTATCACCGGGGAGCTGTTTTTT
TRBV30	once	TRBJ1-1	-	CAWSEGGPTEAFF	TGTGCCTGGAGTGAAGGGGGTCCCACTGAAGCTTTCTTT
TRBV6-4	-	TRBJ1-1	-	CASSLSIGDTEAFF	TGTGCCAGCAGCCTGAGTATCGGTGACACTGAAGCTTTCTTT
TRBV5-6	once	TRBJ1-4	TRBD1	CASSLAGQGARTNEKLFF	TGTGCCAGCAGCTTGGCCGGGCAGGGGGCTAGAACTAATGAAAAACTGTTTTTT
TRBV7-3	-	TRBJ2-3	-	CASSLGVSTDTQYF	TGTGCCAGCAGCTTGGGCGTTAGCACAGATACGCAGTATTTT
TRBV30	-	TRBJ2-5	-	CAWNGEPKETQYF	TGTGCCTGGAACGGGGAACCGAAAGAGACCCAGTACTTC
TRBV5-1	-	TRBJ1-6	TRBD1	CASSLSGQNNSPLHF	TGCGCCAGCAGCTTATCGGGACAGAATAATTCACCCCTCCACTTT
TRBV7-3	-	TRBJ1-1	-	CASSLIPGTEAFF	TGTGCCAGCAGCTTAATCCCGGGCACTGAAGCTTTCTTT
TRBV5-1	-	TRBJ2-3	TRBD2	CASSFNSGGLGDTQYF	TGCGCCAGCAGCTTTAATAGCGGGGGGCTCGGTGATACGCAGTATTTT
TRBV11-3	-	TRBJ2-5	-	CASSLGSLQETQYF	TGTGCCAGCAGCTTAGGTTCCCTCCAAGAGACCCAGTACTTC
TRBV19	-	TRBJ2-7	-	CASSIAQVSFYEQYF	TGTGCCAGTAGTATTGCCCAGGTTTCATTCTACGAGCAGTACTTC
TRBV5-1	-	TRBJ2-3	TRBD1	CASSPGTGSKDTQYF	TGCGCCAGCAGCCCCGGGACAGGGTCTAAAGATACGCAGTATTTT